This T cell receptor (beta chain) was captured in a study of blood T cell repertoires in COVID-19. Across the study: Italy, Spain and the United States were the sources of the convalescent and acute COVID-19 samples. Nucleic acid was either cDNA or gDNA, and it came from T cells, B-cell-depleted T cells, or PBMCs.

Germline V gene lookup returns CDR1 SQVTM and CDR2 ANQGSEA. V shed 5 bases, J shed 5 bases, and the junction held 7 bases outside the gene matches. The CDR3 is 14 residues long. Study processing details: Estimation of nucleated cell counts relied on the amplification of reference gene primers. The table came from immunoSEQ multiplex PCR; TCRdb's copy has only in-frame clones and leaves some out. D and trimming come from the DNA, and the V and J calls and clone size come from that table. The sample records around 75,000 clones, 79% being singletons. The rearrangement uses TRBV29-1 and TRBJ2-5, with 11 bases matching TRBD1. The sequence was collected from a woman older than 75 with active or convalescent COVID-19. Source material: peripheral blood. The DNA for the CDR3 is TGCAGCGTTCTTCCGGGACAGGGGGGGGAGACCCAGTACTTC. It codes for CSVLPGQGGETQYF.